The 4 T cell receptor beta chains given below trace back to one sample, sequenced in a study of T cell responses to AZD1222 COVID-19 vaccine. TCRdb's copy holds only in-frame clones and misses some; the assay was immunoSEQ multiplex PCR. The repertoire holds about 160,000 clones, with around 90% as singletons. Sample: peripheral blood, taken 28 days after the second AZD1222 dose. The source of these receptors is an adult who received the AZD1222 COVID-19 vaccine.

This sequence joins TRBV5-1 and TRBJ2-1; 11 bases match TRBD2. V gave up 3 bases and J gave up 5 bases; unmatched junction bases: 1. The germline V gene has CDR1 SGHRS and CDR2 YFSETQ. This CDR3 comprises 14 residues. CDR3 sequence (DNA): TGCGCCAGCAGCTCGGGACTAGCGGACAATGAGCAGTTCTTC. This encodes CASSSGLADNEQFF. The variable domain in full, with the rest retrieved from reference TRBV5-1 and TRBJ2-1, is KAGVTQTPRYLIKTRGQQVTLSCSPISGHRSVSWYQQTPGQGLQFLFEYFSETQRNKGNFPGRFSGRQFSNSRSEMNVSTLELGDSALYLCASSSGLADNEQFFGPGTRLTVL.

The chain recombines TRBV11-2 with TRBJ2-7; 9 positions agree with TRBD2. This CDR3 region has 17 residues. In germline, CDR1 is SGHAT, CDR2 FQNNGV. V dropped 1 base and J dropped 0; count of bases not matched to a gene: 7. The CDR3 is CASSLVAGVPSSYEQYF. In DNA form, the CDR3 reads TGTGCCAGCAGCTTAGTAGCGGGAGTTCCTAGCTCCTACGAGCAGTACTTC.

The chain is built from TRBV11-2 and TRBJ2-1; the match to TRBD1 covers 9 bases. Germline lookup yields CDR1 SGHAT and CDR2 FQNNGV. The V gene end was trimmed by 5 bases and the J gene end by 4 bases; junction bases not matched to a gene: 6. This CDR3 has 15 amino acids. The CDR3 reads CASSETGTGYNEQFF. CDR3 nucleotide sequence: TGTGCCAGCAGCGAGACCGGGACAGGGTACAATGAGCAGTTCTTC.

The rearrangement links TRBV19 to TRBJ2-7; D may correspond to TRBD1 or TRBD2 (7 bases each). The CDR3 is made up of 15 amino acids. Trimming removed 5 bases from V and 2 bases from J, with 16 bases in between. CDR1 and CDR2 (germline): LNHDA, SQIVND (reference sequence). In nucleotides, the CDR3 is TGTGCCAGTAGTCCCGGGGGGCAGGGGGCCTACGAGCAGTACTTC. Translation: CASSPGGQGAYEQYF.